The entry that follows covers one TCR beta chain sequence. Germline CDR1 and CDR2: MNHEY and SVGAGI. This CDR3 is 15 amino acids long. Losses at the gene ends were 4 bases for V and 7 bases for J; bases not matched to a gene: 12. The sample is drawn from a study of blood T cell repertoires in COVID-19. Background on the study: Sites across the United States, Italy and Spain contributed samples from acute and convalescent COVID-19. The cDNA or gDNA used as material had been derived from T cells, B-cell-depleted T cells, or PBMCs.

Under the authors' procedure: Estimated nucleated cell counts came from reference gene primer amplification. The repertoire was sequenced with immunoSEQ multiplex PCR; TCRdb's copy has only in-frame clones and lacks some. V and J calls and clone size are copied from that table; D and trimming were computed from the DNA. The sample comprises a few hundred thousand clones, approximately 87% of which are singletons, and about 4.5% rests with the top ten. The TCR was taken from a man between 60 and 75 years old who had recovered from COVID-19. The J gene is TRBJ2-7, the V gene TRBV6-5; TRBD1 aligns across 8 bases. Sequencing was done on a sample of peripheral blood. CDR3 region: CASSSRTGPRGEQYF. The CDR3 DNA reads TGTGCCAGCAGTTCCCGGACAGGGCCGAGGGGGGAGCAGTACTTC.